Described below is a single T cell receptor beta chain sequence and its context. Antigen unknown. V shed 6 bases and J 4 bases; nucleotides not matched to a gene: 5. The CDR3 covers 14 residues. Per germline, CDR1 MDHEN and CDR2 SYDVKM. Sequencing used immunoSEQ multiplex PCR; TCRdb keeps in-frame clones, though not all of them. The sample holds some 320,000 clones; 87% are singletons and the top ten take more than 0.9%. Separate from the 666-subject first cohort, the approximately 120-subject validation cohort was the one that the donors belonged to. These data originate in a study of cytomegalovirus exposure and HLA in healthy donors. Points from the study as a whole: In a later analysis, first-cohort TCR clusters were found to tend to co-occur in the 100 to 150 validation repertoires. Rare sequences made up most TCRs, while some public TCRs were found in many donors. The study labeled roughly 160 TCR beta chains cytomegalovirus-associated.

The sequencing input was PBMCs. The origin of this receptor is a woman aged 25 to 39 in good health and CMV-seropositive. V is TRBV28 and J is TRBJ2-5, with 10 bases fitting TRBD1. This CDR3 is CASSRDRGRETQYF. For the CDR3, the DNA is TGTGCCAGCAGCAGAGACAGGGGGCGAGAGACCCAGTACTTC.